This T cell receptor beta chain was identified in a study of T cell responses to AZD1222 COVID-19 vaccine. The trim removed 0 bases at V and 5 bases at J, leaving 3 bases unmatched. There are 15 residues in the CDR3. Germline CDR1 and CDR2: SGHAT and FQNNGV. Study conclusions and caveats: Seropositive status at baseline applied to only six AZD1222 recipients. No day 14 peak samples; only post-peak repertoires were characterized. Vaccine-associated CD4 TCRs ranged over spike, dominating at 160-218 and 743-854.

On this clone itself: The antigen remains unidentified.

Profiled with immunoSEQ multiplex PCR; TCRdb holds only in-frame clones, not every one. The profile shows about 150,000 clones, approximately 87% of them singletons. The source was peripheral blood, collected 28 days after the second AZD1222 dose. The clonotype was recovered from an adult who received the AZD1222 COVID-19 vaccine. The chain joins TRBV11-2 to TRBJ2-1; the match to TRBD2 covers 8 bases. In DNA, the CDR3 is TGTGCCAGCAGCTTAGACTCAGCGGGAGACAATGAGCAGTTCTTC. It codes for CASSLDSAGDNEQFF.